The 3 T cell receptor beta chains presented below share a single source sample, sequenced in a study of T cell responses to AZD1222 COVID-19 vaccine. The protocol was immunoSEQ multiplex PCR, while the TCRdb copy is restricted to in-frame clones and leaves out a portion. The table lists more than 80,000 clones, around 90% of them singletons. The sample consisted of peripheral blood, taken 28 days after the second AZD1222 dose. These receptors originate from an adult who received the AZD1222 COVID-19 vaccine.

The rearrangement links TRBV19 to TRBJ2-3; 9 bases map to TRBD2. Germline V gene sequence: CDR1 LNHDA, CDR2 SQIVND (reference sequence). The J segment lost 4 bases and the V segment lost 6 bases, leaving 2 bases of the junction unmatched. CDR3 length: 13 residues. The CDR3 is CASRGLAADTQYF. For the CDR3, the DNA is TGTGCCAGTAGGGGACTAGCCGCAGATACGCAGTATTTT.

This chain uses TRBV4-2 with TRBJ2-3; no clear D. The ends were cut back, 0 bases at V and 0 bases at J, with 4 bases in the middle. This CDR3 comprises 14 residues. Germline lookup yields CDR1 LGHNA and CDR2 YNFKEQ. CDR3 DNA sequence: TGTGCCAGCAGCCAAGATCTCAGCACAGATACGCAGTATTTT. It yields the protein CASSQDLSTDTQYF.

J is TRBJ1-5 and V is TRBV5-1; the D is unclear. CDR1 and CDR2 from the germline V gene are SGHRS and YFSETQ. The CDR3 sequence is 13 residues long. Between the trimmed V and J ends, which lost 0 bases and 4 bases, there was a span of 5 bases. As DNA, the CDR3 is TGCGCCAGCAGCTTGGAGACTAATCAGCCCCAGCATTTT. Protein product: CASSLETNQPQHF.